This T cell receptor beta chain was captured by sequencing in a study of T cell responses to AZD1222 COVID-19 vaccine. General study findings and limits: No day 14 peak samples; only post-peak repertoires were characterized. Among the donors, most were white British and more were female, and clonal diversity was possibly underestimated. Reportedly, nearly half of unique spike TCRs recognized epitopes outside B.1.351/B.1.1.7 mutations. The number of AZD1222 recipients seropositive at baseline was only five or six.

On this clone itself: Its antigen is still unknown.

Some clones are missing from TCRdb's copy, which holds only in-frame ones; the method was immunoSEQ multiplex PCR. The sample has 100,000 to 150,000 clones, approximately 91% seen once. Trimming removed 4 bases from V and 6 bases from J, with 17 bases in between. Germline CDR1 is SGDLS and CDR2 is YYNGEE. The CDR3 extends over 15 amino acids. The sequences come from peripheral blood, collected 28 days after the second AZD1222 dose. This TCR came from an adult who received the AZD1222 COVID-19 vaccine. V usage is TRBV9 and J usage is TRBJ2-1; the D gene is possibly TRBD2 (5 bases). CDR3 bases: TGTGCCAGCAGCACCAATTCACAGCGGACCAATGAGCAGTTCTTC. Its translation: CASSTNSQRTNEQFF.